These T cell receptor beta chains were read from a single sample in a study of blood T cell repertoires in COVID-19. Sequencing was performed with immunoSEQ multiplex PCR; in TCRdb, only in-frame clones are kept and a portion is missing. The sample lists about 380,000 clones; 80% to 90% were seen once. The sequenced material came from peripheral blood. The source is a man aged 35-49 years with acute or convalescent COVID-19. Both conserved end residues are trimmed from each CDR3. Fields, in order: J gene, V gene, D gene, CDR3 protein. The D gene is left open where the match is weak.

j_call: TRBJ1-2; v_call: TRBV2; d_call: -; cdr3_aa: ATARSGEDGYT
j_call: TRBJ1-6; v_call: TRBV6-5; d_call: -; cdr3_aa: ASTLGRGVSPLH
j_call: TRBJ2-1; v_call: TRBV7-9; d_call: TRBD1; cdr3_aa: ASSLGSGGSYNEQF
j_call: TRBJ1-2; v_call: TRBV7-9; d_call: TRBD1; cdr3_aa: ASSLNFGRGQSDGYT
j_call: TRBJ1-2; v_call: TRBV19; d_call: -; cdr3_aa: ASSGLVRGWTANRYYGYT
j_call: TRBJ2-7; v_call: TRBV30; d_call: TRBD1; cdr3_aa: AWSKYDRGKLTYEQY
j_call: TRBJ1-1; v_call: TRBV11-2; d_call: -; cdr3_aa: ASSLTGGAF
j_call: TRBJ2-7; v_call: TRBV3-1/TRBV3-2; d_call: -; cdr3_aa: ASSQGTARSYEQY
j_call: TRBJ1-1; v_call: TRBV3-1/TRBV3-2; d_call: -; cdr3_aa: ASSLQGNTEAF
j_call: TRBJ2-1; v_call: TRBV11-3; d_call: TRBD2; cdr3_aa: ASSPLGTSGGVWDYNEQF
j_call: TRBJ2-1; v_call: TRBV5-6; d_call: -; cdr3_aa: ASSFDYLNEQF
j_call: TRBJ1-2; v_call: TRBV4-1; d_call: -; cdr3_aa: ASSSREGGYGYT
j_call: TRBJ2-2; v_call: TRBV7-2; d_call: TRBD1; cdr3_aa: ASSSSGGRNTGELF
j_call: TRBJ1-1; v_call: TRBV6-5; d_call: -; cdr3_aa: ASSESLNTEAF
j_call: TRBJ2-1; v_call: TRBV6-2/TRBV6-3; d_call: TRBD2; cdr3_aa: ASSRLRLAGGPVQF
j_call: TRBJ2-6; v_call: TRBV19; d_call: -; cdr3_aa: ASSIRRISGANVLT
j_call: TRBJ1-1; v_call: TRBV7-9; d_call: -; cdr3_aa: ASSLVPGSTEAF
j_call: TRBJ2-1; v_call: TRBV4-1; d_call: -; cdr3_aa: ASSHNYNEQF
j_call: TRBJ2-6; v_call: TRBV11-2; d_call: -; cdr3_aa: ASSSWTASTGANVLT
j_call: TRBJ1-1; v_call: TRBV6-6; d_call: TRBD1; cdr3_aa: ASSRKTGTGDTEAF
j_call: TRBJ1-1; v_call: TRBV3-1/TRBV3-2; d_call: -; cdr3_aa: ASSQVGGGGTEAF
j_call: TRBJ2-3; v_call: TRBV2; d_call: TRBD2; cdr3_aa: ASSDSSSGGSDTQY
j_call: TRBJ1-2; v_call: TRBV10-1; d_call: -; cdr3_aa: ASSPDRLDYGYT